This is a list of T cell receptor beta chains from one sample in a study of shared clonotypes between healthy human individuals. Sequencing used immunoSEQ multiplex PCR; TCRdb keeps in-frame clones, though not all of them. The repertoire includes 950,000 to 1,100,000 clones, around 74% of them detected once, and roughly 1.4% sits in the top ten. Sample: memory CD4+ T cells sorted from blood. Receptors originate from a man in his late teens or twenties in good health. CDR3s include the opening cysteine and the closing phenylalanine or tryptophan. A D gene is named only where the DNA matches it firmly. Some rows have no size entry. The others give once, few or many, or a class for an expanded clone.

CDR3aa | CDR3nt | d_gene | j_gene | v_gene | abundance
CASSLAGVNQPQHF | TGTGCCAGCAGCTTGGCTGGGGTGAATCAGCCCCAGCATTTT | . | TRBJ1-5 | TRBV5-6 | .
CASSLGVTDTQYF | TGTGCCAGCAGCTTAGGCGTCACAGATACGCAGTATTTT | . | TRBJ2-3 | TRBV7-8 | .
CASSSTGTGNTEQFF | TGTGCCAGCAGTTCAACCGGGACAGGGAACACTGAGCAGTTCTTC | TRBD1 | TRBJ2-1 | TRBV6-6 | .
CASSSRTGTGEKLFF | TGTGCCAGCAGTTCGAGGACAGGGACGGGTGAAAAACTGTTTTTT | TRBD1 | TRBJ1-4 | TRBV28 | .
CAWDEGRDNYGYTF | TGTGCCTGGGACGAGGGACGGGACAACTATGGCTACACCTTC | . | TRBJ1-2 | TRBV30 | many
CAGSRSGGASGANVLTF | TGTGCCGGAAGTCGTTCAGGGGGCGCCTCCGGGGCCAACGTCCTGACTTTC | TRBD1 | TRBJ2-6 | TRBV30 | many
CAISGGGEKLFF | TGTGCCATCAGTGGGGGGGGAGAAAAACTGTTTTTT | . | TRBJ1-4 | TRBV10-3 | .
CASSSKETQYF | TGTGCCAGCTCATCAAAAGAGACCCAGTACTTC | . | TRBJ2-5 | TRBV18 | many
CASSSPDRGREWEQYF | TGTGCCAGCAGTTCACCGGACAGGGGGCGAGAATGGGAGCAGTACTTC | TRBD1 | TRBJ2-7 | TRBV27 | .
CASSWGLAGESYEQYF | TGTGCCAGCAGTTGGGGGCTAGCGGGGGAATCCTACGAGCAGTACTTC | TRBD2 | TRBJ2-7 | TRBV28 | .
CASSPRQGTEAFF | TGCGCCAGCAGTCCAAGACAGGGGACTGAAGCTTTCTTT | TRBD1 | TRBJ1-1 | TRBV10-2 | .
CASSFSGGERYTQYF | TGTGCCAGCAGCTTTAGCGGGGGGGAGCGTTATACGCAGTATTTT | TRBD2 | TRBJ2-3 | TRBV11-2 | few
CASTGTGFSYEQYF | TGTGCCAGCACCGGGACCGGTTTTTCCTACGAGCAGTACTTC | . | TRBJ2-7 | TRBV6-1 | .
CASSEGDRVKGYTF | TGTGCCAGCAGTGAAGGGGACAGGGTAAAAGGCTACACCTTC | TRBD1 | TRBJ1-2 | TRBV6-1 | .
CASLRDVGSYEQYF | TGCGCCAGCCTCCGGGACGTAGGTTCATACGAGCAGTACTTC | . | TRBJ2-7 | TRBV10-2 | once
CASRPNGGLREKLFF | TGTGCCAGCAGACCTAATGGGGGGCTAAGGGAAAAACTGTTTTTT | . | TRBJ1-4 | TRBV6-1 | .
CASKGTVVSSYNEQFF | TGTGCCAGCAAAGGGACAGTGGTTAGCTCCTACAATGAGCAGTTCTTC | TRBD1 | TRBJ2-1 | TRBV6-6 | .
CASSFRRQGVYTQYF | TGTGCCAGCAGTTTCCGACGACAGGGAGTATATACGCAGTATTTT | TRBD1 | TRBJ2-3 | TRBV27 | once
CAWSDGTGGFMGTDTQYF | TGTGCCTGGAGTGACGGGACAGGGGGTTTCATGGGCACAGATACGCAGTATTTT | TRBD1 | TRBJ2-3 | TRBV30 | once
CASKEGFGTDTQYF | TGTGCCAGTAAGGAGGGGTTCGGCACAGATACGCAGTATTTT | . | TRBJ2-3 | TRBV19 | .
CASADAADSTDTQYF | TGTGCCAGCGCTGATGCAGCGGATAGCACAGATACGCAGTATTTT | . | TRBJ2-3 | TRBV25-1 | .
CASNPRDRGQETQYF | TGCGCCAGCAATCCCCGGGACAGGGGGCAAGAGACCCAGTACTTC | TRBD1 | TRBJ2-5 | TRBV10-2 | .
CASSVQGVTGELFF | TGTGCCAGCAGTGTACAGGGGGTCACCGGGGAGCTGTTTTTT | TRBD1 | TRBJ2-2 | TRBV25-1 | .
CAHLGSNLYGYTF | TGTGCCCACCTGGGCTCTAACCTCTATGGCTACACCTTC | . | TRBJ1-2 | TRBV19 | .
CSVGHSFTGELFF | TGCAGCGTTGGGCACAGCTTCACCGGGGAGCTGTTTTTT | . | TRBJ2-2 | TRBV29-1 | .
CASSETGSNSPLHF | TGTGCCAGCAGCGAGACAGGTTCAAATTCACCCCTCCACTTT | . | TRBJ1-6 | TRBV9 | .
CASSVGWGLDEKLFF | TGTGCCAGCAGCGTAGGTTGGGGTTTAGATGAAAAACTGTTTTTT | . | TRBJ1-4 | TRBV9 | many
CASSRDSGTGASNEQFF | TGTGCCAGCAGCCGCGACTCCGGGACAGGGGCTAGCAATGAGCAGTTCTTC | TRBD1 | TRBJ2-1 | TRBV4-2 | many
CASSPLAGVTETQYF | TGTGCCAGCAGCCCACTAGCGGGAGTTACGGAGACCCAGTACTTC | TRBD2 | TRBJ2-5 | TRBV7-2 | .
CASSPSRGNEQFF | TGCGCCAGCAGCCCTAGTAGGGGCAATGAGCAGTTCTTC | . | TRBJ2-1 | TRBV5-1 | few
CTTAGFSYEQYF | TGCACCACCGCAGGCTTCTCCTACGAGCAGTACTTC | . | TRBJ2-7 | TRBV1 | .
CASSLSSGGETQYF | TGTGCCAGCAGCTTATCCAGCGGGGGGGAGACCCAGTACTTC | TRBD2 | TRBJ2-5 | TRBV7-2 | .
CASNSDRRNSPLHF | TGTGCCAGCAACTCCGACAGGAGAAATTCACCCCTCCACTTT | . | TRBJ1-6 | TRBV6-1 | .
CASSRQPQETQYF | TGCGCCAGCAGCCGGCAACCCCAAGAGACCCAGTACTTC | . | TRBJ2-5 | TRBV5-1 | .
CASSPGQVIDTQYF | TGTGCCAGCAGCCCTGGACAGGTCATAGATACGCAGTATTTT | TRBD1 | TRBJ2-3 | TRBV7-9 | many
CASRSGALSEAFF | TGTGCCAGCAGGTCAGGGGCCCTGAGTGAAGCTTTCTTT | . | TRBJ1-1 | TRBV27 | .
CASSLAVGRNYGYTF | TGTGCCAGCAGCTTAGCGGTTGGGAGGAACTATGGCTACACCTTC | . | TRBJ1-2 | TRBV7-9 | once
CASSGLLAGRNEQFF | TGTGCCAGCAGTGGATTGCTAGCGGGGAGGAATGAGCAGTTCTTC | TRBD2 | TRBJ2-1 | TRBV27 | once
CASRWTSGADTQYF | TGTGCCAGCAGATGGACTAGCGGGGCAGATACGCAGTATTTT | TRBD2 | TRBJ2-3 | TRBV6-5 | .
CASSEAVGGDYGYTF | TGTGCCAGCAGTGAAGCAGTGGGGGGCGACTATGGCTACACCTTC | . | TRBJ1-2 | TRBV25-1 | once
CASSSVRGPGGELFF | TGTGCCAGCAGTTCTGTCAGGGGGCCCGGCGGGGAGCTGTTTTTT | TRBD1 | TRBJ2-2 | TRBV6-5 | .
CASSISSGLPNTGELFF | TGTGCCAGCAGTATATCCTCGGGACTCCCAAACACCGGGGAGCTGTTTTTT | . | TRBJ2-2 | TRBV28 | .
CASNHPGLAADTQYF | TGTGCCAGCAACCACCCGGGACTAGCGGCAGATACGCAGTATTTT | TRBD2 | TRBJ2-3 | TRBV7-9 | .
CASSLPAPYGELFF | TGTGCCAGCAGCTTACCAGCCCCTTACGGGGAGCTGTTTTTT | . | TRBJ2-2 | TRBV11-2 | .
CASSYSETGVYEQYF | TGTGCCAGCAGTTACTCGGAGACAGGAGTCTACGAGCAGTACTTC | . | TRBJ2-7 | TRBV6-6 | .
CASSLGQEYSPLHF | TGTGCCAGCAGCTTGGGGCAGGAGTATTCACCCCTCCACTTT | . | TRBJ1-6 | TRBV5-5 | .
CASSQASGGVGETQYF | TGCGCCAGCAGCCAAGCGAGCGGAGGAGTCGGAGAGACCCAGTACTTC | . | TRBJ2-5 | TRBV4-3 | once
CASGPGPSNQPQHF | TGCGCCAGCGGTCCAGGACCTAGCAATCAGCCCCAGCATTTT | . | TRBJ1-5 | TRBV4-1 | .
CASSPRVDTQYF | TGTGCCAGCAGCCCCAGAGTAGATACGCAGTATTTT | . | TRBJ2-3 | TRBV7-8 | .
CASRQSGTGNTIYF | TGTGCCAGCAGACAATCGGGGACTGGAAACACCATATATTTT | . | TRBJ1-3 | TRBV6-6 | .